What follows are 20 T cell receptor beta chains derived from one specimen sequenced in a study of STAT5B mutations in CD4+ large granular lymphocyte leukemia. Profiling relied on immunoSEQ multiplex PCR, and the TCRdb table lists in-frame clones only, not all of them. Of fewer than 5,000 clones listed, around 88% were seen once; the top ten hold approximately 82%. The sample consisted of PBMCs. These receptors all stem from a middle-aged man with CD4+ T-cell large granular lymphocyte leukemia.

This clone was counted only a few times. This rearrangement joins TRBV7-2 to TRBJ1-1, with D maybe TRBD1 (5 bases). Germline CDR1 is SGHTA and CDR2 is FQGNSA. This CDR3 region has 15 residues. Between the trimmed V and J ends, which lost 5 bases and 4 bases, there was a span of 17 bases. The CDR3: CASSIPAGGGTEAFF. The CDR3 coding sequence is TGTGCCAGCAGCATCCCTGCCGGCGGGGGCACTGAAGCTTTCTTT.

The chain recombines TRBV2 with TRBJ1-1; the D gene is possibly TRBD1 (5 bases). V shed 4 bases and J shed 7 bases, with 13 bases lying between them. Germline V lookup: CDR1 SNHLY, CDR2 FYNNEI. The CDR3 is made up of 13 amino acids. CDR3 region: CASSVLGGNEAFF. CDR3 coding DNA: TGTGCCAGCAGTGTCCTCGGGGGGAATGAAGCTTTCTTT.

The rearrangement joins TRBV5-4 to TRBJ1-1; D not certain. The CDR3 length is 14 residues. Germline CDR1 and CDR2: SGHNT and YYREEE (reference sequence). V lost 3 bases, J lost 3 bases, and 12 bases lay in between. The CDR3 loop reads CASSSDGWDTEAFF. CDR3 DNA: TGTGCCAGCAGCTCGGACGGCTGGGACACTGAAGCTTTCTTT. Full variable domain (missing parts from reference TRBV5-4 and TRBJ1-1): ETGVTQSPTHLIKTRGQQVTLRCSSQSGHNTVSWYQQALGQGPQFIFQYYREEENGRGNFPPRFSGLQFPNYSSELNVNALELDDSALYLCASSSDGWDTEAFFGQGTRLTVV.

The gene calls are TRBV28 and TRBJ1-5; TRBD1 aligns across 9 bases. The CDR3 is made up of 15 amino acids. V lost 6 bases, J lost 0 bases, and 3 bases stayed unmatched. Germline V CDR1 and CDR2: MDHEN, SYDVKM. CDR3 protein: CASRSTGGSNQPQHF. The CDR3 DNA sequence: TGTGCCAGCAGGTCGACAGGGGGTAGCAATCAGCCCCAGCATTTT.

V and J are TRBV6-5 and TRBJ1-1; D is unclear. The V end lost 8 bases, the J end lost 1 base, and 14 bases lay between the germline ends. There are 14 residues in the CDR3. Germline V gene data show CDR1 as MNHEY and CDR2 as SVGAGI. In DNA, the CDR3 is TGTGCCAGCCTTACCTGGGGTCCGAACACTGAAGCTTTCTTT. It encodes CASLTWGPNTEAFF.

The J gene is TRBJ2-5, the V gene TRBV19; the match to TRBD1 covers 10 bases. Looked up from germline, CDR1 is LNHDA and CDR2 is SQIVND (reference sequence). V lost 6 bases, J lost 4 bases, and 8 bases stayed unmatched. This CDR3 comprises 15 residues. CDR3 in DNA: TGTGCCAGTAGCCCGGGACAGGGGAGGGTAGAGACCCAGTACTTC. The encoded protein is CASSPGQGRVETQYF.

CDR3 bases: TGTGCCAGCAGAGCCGACACTGAAGCTTTCTTT. Its translation: CASRADTEAFF. The gene calls are TRBV7-9 and TRBJ1-1; no clear D. The CDR3 spans 11 residues. V lost 6 bases to trimming and J lost 3 bases, with 5 bases between them. Germline V gene data show CDR1 as SEHNR and CDR2 as FQNEAQ (reference sequence).

V usage is TRBV5-5 and J usage is TRBJ2-3; D remains ambiguous. Trimming removed 1 base at V and 1 base at J, with 10 bases between. The V gene's germline CDR1 is SGHKS and CDR2 YYEKEE (reference sequence). This CDR3 contains 15 residues. CDR3 sequence (DNA): TGTGCCAGCAGCTTGAGTTTTAGGGGCACAGATACGCAGTATTTT. This gives the protein CASSLSFRGTDTQYF.

The chain uses TRBV6-7 and TRBJ1-3; D call uncertain. TRBV6-7 is an open reading frame, and its role is uncertain. V was cut by 9 bases and J by 0 bases, with 12 bases left in between. The CDR3 runs 14 residues. CDR3 protein: CARTHFISGNTIYF. CDR3 bases: TGTGCCAGAACCCACTTCATCTCTGGAAACACCATATATTTT.

CDR3 loop: CASSSLSGGKNIQYF. CDR3 sequence (DNA): TGTGCCAGCAGCTCTCTGTCAGGAGGCAAAAACATTCAGTACTTC. The chain employs TRBV5-6 and TRBJ2-4, with D maybe TRBD2 (5 bases). Germline assignment: CDR1 SGHDT and CDR2 YYEEEE. The CDR3 has 15 residues. Trimming removed 3 bases from V and 3 bases from J, with 13 bases in between.

J is TRBJ2-7 and V is TRBV6-6; D possibly corresponds to TRBD1 (6 bases). Looked up from germline, CDR1 is MNHNY and CDR2 is SVGAGI (reference sequence). The CDR3 totals 11 residues. Trimming removed 10 bases at V and 2 bases at J, with 9 bases between. The CDR3 protein is CATGQTYEQYF. CDR3 in DNA: TGTGCCACCGGACAGACCTACGAGCAGTACTTC.

The chain employs TRBV5-4 and TRBJ2-1, with D possibly matching TRBD1 (6 bases). Germline V gives CDR1 SGHNT, CDR2 YYREEE (reference sequence). Trimming shortened V by 4 bases and J by 4 bases, and 18 bases separated the two germline ends. The CDR3 is 16 residues long. As DNA, the CDR3 is TGTGCCAGCAGCCAAGGGCAGGGGTTGTCTTACAATGAGCAGTTCTTC. Translated, it gives CASSQGQGLSYNEQFF.

This CDR3 reads CASSLQDRHGTEAFF. The CDR3, as DNA: TGTGCCAGCAGCTTACAAGACAGGCATGGCACTGAAGCTTTCTTT. This chain links TRBV7-2 with TRBJ1-1, with a weak D call TRBD1 (6 bases). Germline V gene sequence: CDR1 SGHTA, CDR2 FQGNSA. The CDR3 contains 15 residues. V was pared by 2 bases and J by 4 bases, with 14 bases between.

This chain uses TRBV7-2 with TRBJ1-5; 7 bases are a match to TRBD1. The J segment lost 11 bases and the V segment lost 4 bases, leaving 26 bases of the junction unmatched. The CDR3 has 19 residues. The germline gives CDR1 SGHTA, CDR2 FQGNSA. The CDR3 loop reads CASSSLISLTRGKSGSQHF. The CDR3 coding sequence is TGTGCCAGCAGCTCACTTATATCCCTCACCAGGGGGAAATCTGGGTCCCAGCATTTT.

CDR3 DNA sequence: TGTGCCACCAGCAGAGATGAGAACACTGAAGCTTTCTTT. This codes for CATSRDENTEAFF. V and J are TRBV15 and TRBJ1-1, with D unresolved. Germline V gives CDR1 LNHNV, CDR2 YYDKDF (reference sequence). CDR3 length: 13 residues. Trimming pared 0 bases from V and 1 base from J, leaving 3 bases between.

This chain joins TRBV7-9 and TRBJ1-1; TRBD1 might be the D (5 bases). Germline V CDR1 and CDR2: SEHNR, FQNEAQ (reference sequence). The CDR3 runs to 15 residues. Trimming left V 4 bases short and J 4 bases short, with 16 bases between. CDR3 nucleotide sequence: TGTGCCAGCAGCTCGATCAGGGATCGGGGCACTGAAGCTTTCTTT. Protein sequence: CASSSIRDRGTEAFF.

V gene TRBV27 combines with J gene TRBJ1-2; D possibly corresponds to TRBD1 (5 bases). This CDR3 contains 16 residues. Deletions cut 0 bases from V and 4 bases from J, with 15 bases between. In germline, CDR1 is MNHEY, CDR2 SMNVEV (reference sequence). The CDR3 loop is CASSLSLTEGSYGYTF. CDR3 in DNA: TGTGCCAGCAGTTTATCGTTGACAGAAGGGAGCTATGGCTACACCTTC.

J is TRBJ1-3 and V is TRBV6-5; no reliable D call. CDR3 length: 14 residues. Trimming took 0 bases from V and 8 from J, leaving 11 bases between them. CDR1 and CDR2 (germline): MNHEY, SVGAGI. CDR3 amino acids: CASSYSLTGDTIYF. The CDR3 DNA follows: TGTGCCAGCAGTTACTCGCTCACGGGTGACACCATATATTTT.

The chain uses TRBV19 and TRBJ2-7; D tentatively reads TRBD1 or TRBD2 (5 bases each). Germline values: CDR1 LNHDA, CDR2 SQIVND (reference sequence). This CDR3 has 17 amino acids. With 1 base removed from V and 4 bases from J, the gap between germline ends came to 20 bases. The CDR3 region is CASSIVPGPRGAYEQYF. CDR3 in DNA: TGTGCCAGTAGTATAGTTCCGGGCCCCAGAGGGGCATACGAGCAGTACTTC.

The chain couples TRBV11-3 to TRBJ1-3; D gene unclear. The CDR3 is made up of 13 amino acids. V gave up 4 bases and J gave up 0 bases, with 4 bases separating them. The germline CDR1 and CDR2 sequences are SGHNT and YENEEA. The CDR3 loop reads CASSWDSGNTIYF. The CDR3 nucleotides are TGTGCCAGCAGCTGGGACTCTGGAAACACCATATATTTT.